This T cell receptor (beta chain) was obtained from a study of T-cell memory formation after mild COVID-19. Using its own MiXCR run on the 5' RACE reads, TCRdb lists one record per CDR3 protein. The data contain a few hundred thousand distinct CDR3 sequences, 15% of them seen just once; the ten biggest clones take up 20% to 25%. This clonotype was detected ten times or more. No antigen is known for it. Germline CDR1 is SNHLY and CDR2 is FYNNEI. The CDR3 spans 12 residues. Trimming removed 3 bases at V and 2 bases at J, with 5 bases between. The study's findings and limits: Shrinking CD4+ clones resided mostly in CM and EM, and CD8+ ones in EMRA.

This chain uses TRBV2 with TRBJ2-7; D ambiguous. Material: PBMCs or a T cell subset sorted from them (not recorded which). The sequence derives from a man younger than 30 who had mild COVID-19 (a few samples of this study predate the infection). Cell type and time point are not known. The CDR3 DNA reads TGTGCCAGCAGTGAGGGTCCCTACGAGCAGTACGTC. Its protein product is CASSEGPYEQYV.